The rows below give T cell receptor beta chains drawn from one sample of a study of T cell changes during pregnancy in multiple sclerosis. Generated by immunoSEQ multiplex PCR, the TCRdb table keeps only in-frame clones and is missing some. The repertoire holds 29,000 or so clones, with around 94% as singletons. Sample: CD4+ T cells from peripheral blood mononuclear cells, taken in the first trimester of pregnancy. The receptor source for this set is a female donor with multiple sclerosis, enrolled in a pregnancy study. CDR3s include the opening cysteine and the closing phenylalanine or tryptophan. The D gene is left open where the match is weak. Clone sizes are given selectively: once, few, many, or a class where the clone is expanded.

D	length	V	J	size	CDR3	DNA
TRBD1	14	TRBV19	TRBJ2-7	-	CASSPGQAPYEQYF	TGTGCCAGTTCGCCGGGACAGGCCCCCTACGAGCAGTACTTC
TRBD1	17	TRBV4-3	TRBJ1-6	-	CASSRERLGQTNSPLHF	TGCGCCAGCAGCCGAGAGAGGTTGGGACAGACTAATTCACCCCTCCACTTT
-	13	TRBV19	TRBJ2-3	-	CASSIASTPTQYF	TGTGCCAGTAGTATCGCCTCAACTCCTACGCAGTATTTT
-	15	TRBV7-2	TRBJ2-3	-	CASSWALAATDTQYF	TGTGCCAGCAGCTGGGCGTTAGCGGCCACAGATACGCAGTATTTT
-	13	TRBV2	TRBJ1-5	-	CASSREPNQPQHF	TGTGCCAGCAGTCGCGAACCTAATCAGCCCCAGCATTTT
TRBD1	15	TRBV19	TRBJ1-1	-	CASSDTRQGNTEAFF	TGTGCCAGTAGTGACACGCGACAGGGGAACACTGAAGCTTTCTTT
TRBD1	13	TRBV19	TRBJ1-2	-	CASSMGQGHGYTF	TGTGCCAGTAGTATGGGACAGGGTCATGGCTACACCTTC
-	12	TRBV15	TRBJ1-2	-	CATSRAHYGYTF	TGTGCCACCAGCAGGGCCCACTATGGCTACACCTTC
-	13	TRBV27	TRBJ1-2	-	CASSFPGGYGYTF	TGTGCCAGCAGTTTCCCCGGGGGCTATGGCTACACCTTC
-	14	TRBV27	TRBJ2-1	-	CASSLLGQRNEQFF	TGTGCCAGCAGTTTACTCGGACAACGGAATGAGCAGTTCTTC
TRBD1	16	TRBV6-6	TRBJ2-1	-	CASSGLHRGSYNEQFF	TGTGCCAGCAGTGGACTTCACAGGGGCTCGTATAATGAGCAGTTCTTC
-	14	TRBV9	TRBJ1-4	-	CASSGYRPGEKLFF	TGTGCCAGCAGCGGATACAGGCCGGGTGAAAAACTGTTTTTT
TRBD2	15	TRBV19	TRBJ2-5	-	CASSPSGGARETQYF	TGTGCCAGTAGTCCCAGCGGGGGGGCGCGGGAGACCCAGTACTTC
-	13	TRBV7-2	TRBJ1-5	-	CASSGQGYQPQHF	TGTGCCAGCAGCGGCCAGGGATACCAGCCCCAGCATTTT
-	15	TRBV19	TRBJ1-1	-	CASSRGRDAASEAFF	TGTGCCAGTAGTAGAGGGAGGGACGCGGCCTCTGAAGCTTTCTTT
-	15	TRBV4-2	TRBJ2-1	-	CASSQESRQLNEQFF	TGTGCCAGCAGCCAAGAAAGCCGACAGCTGAATGAGCAGTTCTTC
-	13	TRBV30	TRBJ1-1	-	CAWSVRGGTEAFF	TGTGCCTGGAGTGTACGGGGAGGCACTGAAGCTTTCTTT
-	13	TRBV11-2	TRBJ1-1	-	CASSQNPNTEAFF	TGTGCCAGCAGCCAAAATCCGAACACTGAAGCTTTCTTT
-	15	TRBV5-5	TRBJ1-2	-	CASSLTDRQDYGYTF	TGTGCCAGCAGCTTAACAGACCGGCAGGACTATGGCTACACCTTC
-	18	TRBV18	TRBJ2-3	once	CASSPRGAGLSSTDTQYF	TGTGCCAGCTCACCCCGGGGGGCGGGGCTCTCCAGCACAGATACGCAGTATTTT
TRBD2	17	TRBV5-4	TRBJ2-3	once	CASTQGLAGFGPGTQYF	TGTGCCAGCACCCAGGGACTAGCGGGGTTCGGGCCTGGGACGCAGTATTTT
-	12	TRBV27	TRBJ2-3	-	CASSLTRGTQYF	TGTGCCAGCAGTTTAACCCGGGGGACGCAGTATTTT
TRBD2	18	TRBV5-4	TRBJ2-5	-	CASSLGPTSGGPQETQYF	TGTGCCAGCAGCTTGGGACCGACTAGCGGGGGACCCCAAGAGACCCAGTACTTC
TRBD1	13	TRBV19	TRBJ2-2	-	CAIGQGDTGELFF	TGTGCCATCGGACAGGGGGATACCGGGGAGCTGTTTTTT
-	13	TRBV6-1	TRBJ1-1	-	CASSADRNTEAFF	TGTGCCAGCAGTGCAGACAGGAACACTGAAGCTTTCTTT
TRBD1	14	TRBV7-9	TRBJ2-3	-	CASSLTGAADTQYF	TGTGCCAGCAGCTTGACAGGGGCTGCAGATACGCAGTATTTT
-	13	TRBV30	TRBJ1-1	-	CAWIPQGYTEAFF	TGTGCCTGGATTCCTCAGGGTTACACTGAAGCTTTCTTT
-	17	TRBV4-1	TRBJ2-7	-	CASSQEQGHARPYEQYF	TGCGCCAGCAGCCAAGAACAGGGACACGCACGTCCCTACGAGCAGTACTTC
TRBD1	16	TRBV5-1	TRBJ1-1	-	CASSPGDSNMNTEAFF	TGCGCCAGCAGCCCAGGGGACAGCAACATGAACACTGAAGCTTTCTTT
-	14	TRBV5-5	TRBJ1-4	-	CASSLTENNEKLFF	TGTGCCAGCAGCCTCACAGAGAATAATGAAAAACTGTTTTTT
TRBD1	15	TRBV5-1	TRBJ1-4	once	CASSSGQGTNEKLFF	TGCGCCAGCAGCTCAGGACAGGGGACTAATGAAAAACTGTTTTTT
-	16	TRBV5-1	TRBJ1-2	-	CASSSFKEQGRGGYTF	TGCGCCAGCAGCTCCTTCAAGGAGCAGGGGCGAGGTGGCTACACCTTC
-	11	TRBV30	TRBJ1-1	medium-sized	CAWSWENEAFF	TGTGCCTGGAGCTGGGAGAATGAAGCTTTCTTT